This TCR beta chain was recovered during a study of shared clonotypes between healthy human individuals. Details on this clone: Its antigen is not identified.

Only in-frame clones appear in the TCRdb table, and some are missing; sequencing was by immunoSEQ multiplex PCR. Of millions of clones detected, about 92% appear once; the ten largest clones hold 0.13% to 0.15%. Study-level findings and limits: Sampling involved blood alone; tissue repertoires likely differ.

V dropped 2 bases and J dropped 1 base, with 11 bases sitting between them. Germline CDR1 is MGHRA and CDR2 is YSYEKL. The CDR3 loop spans 15 amino acids. This TCR derives from a man aged 18 to 30 in good health. This rearrangement joins TRBV4-1 to TRBJ2-5, with D possibly matching TRBD2 (6 bases). Sequencing used naive CD4+ T cells sorted from blood. Noted subset: CD45RA+ positively selected. The chain's CDR3 is CASSQLGGGQETQYF. The CDR3 region has the DNA TGCGCCAGCAGCCAACTGGGGGGAGGCCAAGAGACCCAGTACTTC.